This T cell receptor beta chain was recorded in a study of tumor and adjacent non-tumor tissue in lung cancer listed by TCRdb under 2018. With regard to the full study: By cancer type, the cohort comprised under 15 adenocarcinoma patients, a couple of squamous cell carcinoma patients and 1 small cell lung cancer patient. The roughly 15 enrolled patients, of whom 10 were men and 5 were women, were aged about 31 to 85 years and were diagnosed with TNM stage I to III disease. TCRbeta CDR3 sequencing was performed on around 30 paired specimens, with one tumor sample and one normal lung sample collected per patient. Sequencing generated a total of 130,000,000 or so productive TCRbeta reads, averaging about 4.2 million reads per sample. The study compared bulk TCRbeta repertoires between lung tumor tissue and matched distant non-tumor lung tissue from approximately 14 lung cancer patients.

The CDR3 sequence holds 16 residues, the cysteine and phenylalanine included. Only the CDR3 region is kept as DNA, spanning 48 bases read in frame from base 1. From a lookup of the germline V gene, CDR1 and CDR2 are MNHEY and SVGAGI. Receptors were amplified or captured by multiplex PCR. Sequencing instrument: Illumina HiSeq 2500. TCRbeta libraries were constructed through three rounds of nested PCR with primers (Table S4) according to protocols adapted from ARM-PCR. Before sequencing, PCR products in the 200-500 bp range were cut out of the gel and cleaned up using the QIAquick gel extraction kit. The study's own analysis went as follows. Reads were cleaned with Trimmomatic, merged with FLASH into complete CDR3 sequences, and assigned to V(D)J germline segments with MiTCR. Clonal diversity was computed as the inverse Simpson's index with VDJtools. In-frame sequences without a premature stop codon were defined as productive reads. TCRdb reprocessing: public reads trimmed at Q25 with fastp, clones called with MiXCR, in-frame beta chains kept. Every CDR3 protein is listed once, alongside the most common genes and DNA of its rows. The V and J calls shown here were made by TCRdb, not taken from the authors' results. The sample table shows more than 45,000 distinct CDR3 sequences, and about 79% are seen once. The ten largest clones represent roughly a quarter of the sample.

RNA was extracted from bulk unsorted tissue and checked for quality with a NanoDrop ND-1000 and an Agilent 2100. Normal lung samples were distant non-tumor tissue taken more than 3 cm from the tumor edge. Donors were newly diagnosed lung cancer patients admitted for thoracic surgery in China between August and November 2014, without prior chemotherapy. Anyone who had undergone radiotherapy or chemotherapy before, or who had another cancer at the same time, was left out of the study. Surgical tissue pieces of roughly 1-2.1 cm3 were preserved in RNAlater solution and stored at -80 °C until use. What the study reported, not specific to this receptor: The sequencing platform is not named in the methods, and unique molecular identifiers are not mentioned. The top 100 clones made up a significantly larger cumulative share of the repertoire in normal lung than in tumor tissue. Because peripheral blood was not sequenced, the blood TCRbeta repertoires of the lung cancer patients in the study went unexamined. Tumor tissue showed significantly higher TCR diversity (inverse Simpson) than normal lung tissue, at 431.37 vs 166.20 (P = 0.0075, Mann-Whitney U test). Only about 15 patients were in the cohort, and the authors stated that larger samples and more detailed clinical data are needed. TCR diversity was significantly higher in younger patients, and higher tumor TCR diversity was associated with shorter overall and disease-free survival.

Details on this clonotype: Its antigen target is currently unknown. A junction end diverges from the germline sequence, so it may reflect a read error.

The V gene is TRBV6-5 and the J gene is TRBJ1-1; the D gene is possibly TRBD1, with 5 bases matching. The sequence came from a woman aged 55 to 70 with non-small cell lung cancer. Sequencing used distant non-tumor lung tissue. The CDR3 protein: CASSITHVSTETEAFF. The nucleotide sequence reads as follows: TGTGCTAGCAGTATTACTCACGTATCGACAGAGACTGAAGCTTTCTTT.